The entry below gives a single T cell receptor beta chain sequence along with its context. This sample was taken from a study of blood T cell repertoires in COVID-19. Study in general: The study drew acute and convalescent COVID-19 samples from the United States, Italy and Spain.

The length of the CDR3 is 18 residues. Germline V gene data show CDR1 as LGHDT and CDR2 as YNNKEL (reference sequence). Deletions cut 2 bases from V and 9 bases from J, with 26 bases between. TCRdb's copy holds only in-frame clones and misses some; the assay was immunoSEQ multiplex PCR. The sample gives fewer than 650,000 clones, approximately 88% of which show up once; around 7.8% is in the top ten. V usage is TRBV3-1 (or the pseudogene TRBV3-2) and J usage is TRBJ1-3, with D possibly matching TRBD1 (6 bases). The TCR sequence derives from a woman aged 45-60 years with COVID-19, enrolled during active disease. Sequences were obtained from peripheral blood. CDR3 residues: CASSQRKIRTDKDGTIYF. The CDR3 nucleotides read TGTGCCAGCAGCCAAAGAAAGATCCGGACAGACAAGGATGGCACCATATATTTT.